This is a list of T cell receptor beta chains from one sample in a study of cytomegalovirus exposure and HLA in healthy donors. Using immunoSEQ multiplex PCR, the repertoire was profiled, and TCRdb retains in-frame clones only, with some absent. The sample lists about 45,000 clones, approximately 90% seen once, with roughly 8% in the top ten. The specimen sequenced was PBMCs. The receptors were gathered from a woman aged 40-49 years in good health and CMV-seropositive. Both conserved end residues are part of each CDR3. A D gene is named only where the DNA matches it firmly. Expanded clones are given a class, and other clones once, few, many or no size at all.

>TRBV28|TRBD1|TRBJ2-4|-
CASSPGTGGPNIQYF
TGTGCCAGCAGCCCCGGGACAGGGGGCCCGAACATTCAGTACTTC
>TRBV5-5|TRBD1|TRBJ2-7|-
CASGRQGGLYEQYF
TGTGCCAGCGGACGACAGGGGGGCCTGTATGAGCAGTACTTC
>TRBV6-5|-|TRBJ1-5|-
CASSYSNPIGNQPQHF
TGTGCCAGCAGTTACTCAAACCCTATTGGCAATCAGCCCCAGCATTTT
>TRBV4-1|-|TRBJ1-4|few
CASSQESVAGLFF
TGCGCCAGCAGCCAAGAATCGGTGGCGGGTCTGTTTTTT
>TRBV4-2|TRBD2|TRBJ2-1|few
CASSQDFVGSSGFNNEQFF
TGTGCCAGCAGCCAAGATTTTGTGGGGTCTAGCGGGTTCAACAATGAGCAGTTCTTC
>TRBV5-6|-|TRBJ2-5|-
CASSFTGTFETQYF
TGTGCCAGCAGCTTTACCGGGACATTTGAGACCCAGTACTTC
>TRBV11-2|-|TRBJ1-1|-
CASSLDGGGTEAFF
TGTGCCAGCAGCTTAGATGGGGGGGGCACTGAAGCTTTCTTT
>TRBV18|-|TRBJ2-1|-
CATSQGGNREQFF
TGTGCCACTTCCCAGGGGGGAAATCGGGAGCAGTTCTTC
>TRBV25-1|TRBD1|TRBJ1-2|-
CASRPSTGTVSYGYTF
TGTGCCAGCAGACCCTCAACCGGGACAGTCTCCTATGGCTACACCTTC
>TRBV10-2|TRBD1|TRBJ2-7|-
CASSSTGVGYEQYF
TGCGCCAGCAGTTCGACAGGGGTCGGATACGAGCAGTACTTC
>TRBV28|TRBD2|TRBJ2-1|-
CASSLASGDHNEQFF
TGTGCCAGCAGTTTGGCCAGCGGGGACCACAATGAGCAGTTCTTC
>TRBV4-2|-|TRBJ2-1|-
CASSPMEGVGNEQFF
TGTGCCAGCAGTCCTATGGAGGGTGTGGGGAATGAGCAGTTCTTC
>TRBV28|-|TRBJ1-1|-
CASSSGGRGTEAFF
TGTGCCAGCAGTAGCGGGGGTAGGGGCACTGAAGCTTTCTTT
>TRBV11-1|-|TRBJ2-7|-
CASSLDDGAYEQYF
TGTGCCAGCAGCTTAGACGACGGAGCCTACGAGCAGTACTTC
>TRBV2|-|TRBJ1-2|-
CASRDTGWGDGYTF
TGTGCCAGCAGAGACACCGGGTGGGGAGATGGCTACACCTTC
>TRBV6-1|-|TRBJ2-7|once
CASSPGLAPSGEQYF
TGTGCCAGCAGTCCTGGTCTCGCCCCCAGCGGGGAGCAGTACTTC
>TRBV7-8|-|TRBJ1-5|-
CASSEGGGSQPQHF
TGTGCCAGCAGCGAAGGTGGGGGGAGTCAGCCCCAGCATTTT
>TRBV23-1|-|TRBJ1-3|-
CASSPHTKGDTIYF
TGCGCCAGCAGTCCCCACACCAAAGGGGACACCATATATTTT
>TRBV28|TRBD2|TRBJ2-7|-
CASSFPLAGGRNMEQYF
TGTGCCAGCAGTTTCCCCTTAGCGGGAGGTAGGAATATGGAGCAGTACTTC
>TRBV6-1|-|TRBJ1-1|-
CASRTTEILNTEAFF
TGTGCCAGCAGAACAACAGAAATCCTGAACACTGAAGCTTTCTTT
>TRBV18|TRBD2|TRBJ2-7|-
CASSPLGDYSYEQYF
TGTGCCAGCTCACCACTTGGGGACTATTCCTACGAGCAGTACTTC
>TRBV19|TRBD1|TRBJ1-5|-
CASRFGQANQPQHF
TGTGCCAGTAGATTCGGACAGGCCAATCAGCCCCAGCATTTT
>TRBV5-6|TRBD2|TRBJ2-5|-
CASSYSGGGTQYF
TGTGCCAGCAGTTATAGCGGGGGCGGGACCCAGTACTTC
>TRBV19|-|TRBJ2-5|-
CASSIGAGEETQYF
TGTGCCAGTAGTATTGGGGCAGGGGAAGAGACCCAGTACTTC
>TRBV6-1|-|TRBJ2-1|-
CASTGLIAYNEQFF
TGTGCCAGCACCGGACTTATAGCCTACAATGAGCAGTTCTTC
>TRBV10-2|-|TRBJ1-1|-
CASSERDTLNTEAFF
TGCGCCAGCAGTGAAAGGGACACCCTGAACACTGAAGCTTTCTTT
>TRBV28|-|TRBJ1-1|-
CASNSNTEAFF
TGTGCCAGCAATAGCAACACTGAAGCTTTCTTT
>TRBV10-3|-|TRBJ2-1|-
CAISEPPGHYEQFF
TGTGCCATCAGTGAGCCCCCGGGTCACTATGAGCAGTTCTTC
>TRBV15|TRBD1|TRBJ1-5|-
CATSKPTGGNQPQHF
TGTGCCACCAGCAAACCGACAGGGGGCAATCAGCCCCAGCATTTT
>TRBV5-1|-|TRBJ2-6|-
CASSVPQGSGANVLTF
TGCGCCAGCAGCGTCCCACAGGGCTCTGGGGCCAACGTCCTGACTTTC
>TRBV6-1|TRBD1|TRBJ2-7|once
CASSGVAGTGNYEQYF
TGTGCCAGCAGTGGAGTTGCCGGGACAGGGAATTACGAGCAGTACTTC
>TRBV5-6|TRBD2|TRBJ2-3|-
CASRFRGLAASSTDTQYF
TGTGCCAGCCGCTTCAGGGGACTAGCAGCATCTAGCACAGATACGCAGTATTTT
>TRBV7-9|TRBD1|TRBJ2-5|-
CASSAQGVIETQYF
TGTGCCAGCAGCGCACAGGGGGTTATAGAGACCCAGTACTTC
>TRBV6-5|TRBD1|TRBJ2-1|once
CASKRGPYNEQFF
TGTGCCAGCAAGAGGGGGCCGTACAATGAGCAGTTCTTC
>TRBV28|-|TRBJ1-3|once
CASSLVGEGRGGNTIYF
TGTGCCAGCAGTTTGGTGGGGGAGGGCCGGGGTGGAAACACCATATATTTT
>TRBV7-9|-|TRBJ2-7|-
CASSLALDSSYEQYF
TGTGCCAGCAGCTTAGCGTTGGACAGTTCCTACGAGCAGTACTTC
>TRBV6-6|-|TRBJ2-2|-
CATLIPNTGELFF
TGTGCCACCCTAATCCCGAACACCGGGGAGCTGTTTTTT
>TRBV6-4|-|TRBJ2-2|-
CASSDSANTGELFF
TGTGCCAGCAGTGACTCCGCGAACACCGGGGAGCTGTTTTTT
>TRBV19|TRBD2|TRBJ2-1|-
CASSIVTSGGSNEQFF
TGTGCCAGTAGTATAGTGACTAGCGGGGGATCCAATGAGCAGTTCTTC
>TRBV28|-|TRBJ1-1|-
CASSYPLGANTEAFF
TGTGCCAGCAGTTACCCTTTGGGAGCGAACACTGAAGCTTTCTTT
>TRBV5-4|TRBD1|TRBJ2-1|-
CASSSGQGEQFF
TGTGCCAGCAGCTCGGGACAGGGAGAGCAGTTCTTC
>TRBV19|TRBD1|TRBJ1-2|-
CASSSPGGIGYTF
TGTGCCAGTAGTTCCCCAGGGGGCATCGGCTACACCTTC
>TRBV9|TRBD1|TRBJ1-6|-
CASSVEGTGSNSPLHF
TGTGCCAGCAGCGTAGAAGGGACAGGTAGTAATTCACCCCTCCACTTT